This T cell receptor beta chain was sequenced for a study of OX40 agonist ivuxolimab in advanced cancers. Study results and limitations: The investigators did not determine what antigen specificity the expanded peripheral T cells had. At 0.1 to 3.0 mg/kg and by week 6, CD4+ and CD8+ T cells in the blood had expanded clonally. CD4+ T cells averaged fewer expanded clones than CD8+ T cells.

In the case of this clone: Its antigen is as yet unknown.

The assay was immunoSEQ multiplex PCR, and TCRdb's table has in-frame clones only and misses some. The table shows about 99,000 clones, with approximately 95% occurring only once. This TCR derives from an adult with an advanced solid tumor such as melanoma, head and neck, liver or kidney cancer. The sequences come from CD4+ or CD8+ T cells sorted from blood, collected in a trial of the OX40 agonist ivuxolimab.

The CDR3, as DNA: TGCGCCAGCAGCTTGGGGATCGGGGGGGCCTCAGAGACCCAGTACTTC. Its translation: CASSLGIGGASETQYF. The chain uses TRBV5-1 and TRBJ2-5; 8 positions match TRBD2. The V segment lost 0 bases and the J segment 4 bases; nucleotides outside the gene matches: 8. Germline V gene data show CDR1 as SGHRS and CDR2 as YFSETQ. The CDR3 totals 16 residues.